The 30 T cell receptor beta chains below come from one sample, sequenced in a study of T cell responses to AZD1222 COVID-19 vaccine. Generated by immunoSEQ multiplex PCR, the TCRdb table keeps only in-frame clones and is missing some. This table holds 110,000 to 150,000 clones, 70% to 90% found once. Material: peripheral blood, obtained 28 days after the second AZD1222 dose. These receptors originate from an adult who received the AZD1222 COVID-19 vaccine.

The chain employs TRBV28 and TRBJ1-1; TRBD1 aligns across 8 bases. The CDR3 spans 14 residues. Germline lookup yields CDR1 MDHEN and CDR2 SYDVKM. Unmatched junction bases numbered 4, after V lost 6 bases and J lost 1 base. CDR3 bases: TGTGCCAGCAGCCGGGACAGGCGGAACACTGAAGCTTTCTTT. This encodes CASSRDRRNTEAFF.

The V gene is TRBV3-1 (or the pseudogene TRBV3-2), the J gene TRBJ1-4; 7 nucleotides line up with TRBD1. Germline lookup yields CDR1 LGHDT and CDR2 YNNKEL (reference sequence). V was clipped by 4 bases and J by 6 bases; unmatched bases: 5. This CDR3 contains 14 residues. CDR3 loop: CASSRRGGYEKLFF. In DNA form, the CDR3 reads TGTGCCAGCAGCCGCAGGGGGGGATATGAAAAACTGTTTTTT.

The CDR3, as DNA: TGTGCCAGCTCGGGACAGCGCAATCAGCCCCAGCATTTT. Translating it yields CASSGQRNQPQHF. The chain joins TRBV6-5 to TRBJ1-5; 7 positions agree with TRBD1. This CDR3 comprises 13 residues. V dropped 8 bases and J dropped 2; count of bases not matched to a gene: 3. Germline assignment: CDR1 MNHEY and CDR2 SVGAGI.

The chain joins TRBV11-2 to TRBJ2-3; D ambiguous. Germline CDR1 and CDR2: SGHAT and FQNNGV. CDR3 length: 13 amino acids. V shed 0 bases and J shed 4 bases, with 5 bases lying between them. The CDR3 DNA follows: TGTGCCAGCAGCTTAGATAATTCAGATACGCAGTATTTT. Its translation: CASSLDNSDTQYF.

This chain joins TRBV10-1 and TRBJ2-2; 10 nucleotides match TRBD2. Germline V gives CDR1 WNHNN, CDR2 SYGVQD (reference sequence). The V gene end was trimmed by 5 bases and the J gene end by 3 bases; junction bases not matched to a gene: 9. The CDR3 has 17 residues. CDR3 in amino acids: CASSPSGGAEDTGELFF. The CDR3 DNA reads TGCGCCAGCAGTCCGAGCGGGGGGGCCGAAGACACCGGGGAGCTGTTTTTT.

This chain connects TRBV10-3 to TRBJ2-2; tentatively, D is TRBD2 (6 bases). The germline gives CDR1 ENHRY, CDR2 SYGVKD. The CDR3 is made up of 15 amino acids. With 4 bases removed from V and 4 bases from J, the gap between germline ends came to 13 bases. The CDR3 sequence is CAISGHRGGTGELFF. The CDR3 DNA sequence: TGTGCCATCAGTGGTCATAGGGGAGGCACCGGGGAGCTGTTTTTT.

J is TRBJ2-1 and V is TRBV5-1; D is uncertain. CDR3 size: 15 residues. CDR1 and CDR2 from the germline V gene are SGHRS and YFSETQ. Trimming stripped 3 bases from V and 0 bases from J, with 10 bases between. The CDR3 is CASSSLSRSYNEQFF. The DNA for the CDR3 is TGCGCCAGCAGCTCCTTGTCTCGCTCCTACAATGAGCAGTTCTTC.

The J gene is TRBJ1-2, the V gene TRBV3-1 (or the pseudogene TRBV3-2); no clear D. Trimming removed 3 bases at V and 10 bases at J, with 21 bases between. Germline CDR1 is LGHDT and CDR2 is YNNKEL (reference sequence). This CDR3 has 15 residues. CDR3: CASSQAWLPPTPYTF. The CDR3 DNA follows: TGTGCCAGCAGCCAGGCATGGCTGCCTCCTACCCCCTACACCTTC.

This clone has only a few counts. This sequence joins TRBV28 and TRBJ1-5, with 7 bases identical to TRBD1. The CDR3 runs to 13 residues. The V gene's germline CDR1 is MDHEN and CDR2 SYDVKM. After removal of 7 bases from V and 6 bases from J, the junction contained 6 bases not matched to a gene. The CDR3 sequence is CASTTGVGQPQHF. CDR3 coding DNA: TGTGCCAGCACTACAGGGGTAGGTCAGCCCCAGCATTTT. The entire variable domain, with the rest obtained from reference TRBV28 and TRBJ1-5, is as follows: DVKVTQSSRYLVKRTGEKVFLECVQDMDHENMFWYRQDPGLGLRLIYFSYDVKMKEKGDIPEGYSVSREKKERFSLILESASTNQTSMYLCASTTGVGQPQHFGDGTRLSIL.

Here the CDR3 DNA reads TGTGCCAGCAGCTTACAGACCGGAGTCTATGGCTACACCTTC. Residues: CASSLQTGVYGYTF. V and J are TRBV5-8 and TRBJ1-2, with D uncertain. Per the germline V gene, CDR1 is SGHTS and CDR2 is YDEGEE. V lost 2 bases and J lost 4, with 12 bases in between. The CDR3 covers 14 residues.

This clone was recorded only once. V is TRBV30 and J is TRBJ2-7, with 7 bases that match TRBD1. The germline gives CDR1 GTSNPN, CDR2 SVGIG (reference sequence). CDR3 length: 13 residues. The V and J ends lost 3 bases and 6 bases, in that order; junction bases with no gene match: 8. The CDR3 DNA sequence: TGTGCCTGGAGGTCAGGACAGGTCTTCGAGCAGTACTTC. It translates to CAWRSGQVFEQYF.

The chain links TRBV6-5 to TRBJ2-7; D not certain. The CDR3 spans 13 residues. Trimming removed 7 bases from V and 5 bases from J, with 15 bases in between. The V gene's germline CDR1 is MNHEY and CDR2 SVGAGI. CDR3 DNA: TGTGCCAGCAAAGGGATAGGTTTCCACGAGCAGTACTTC. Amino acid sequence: CASKGIGFHEQYF.

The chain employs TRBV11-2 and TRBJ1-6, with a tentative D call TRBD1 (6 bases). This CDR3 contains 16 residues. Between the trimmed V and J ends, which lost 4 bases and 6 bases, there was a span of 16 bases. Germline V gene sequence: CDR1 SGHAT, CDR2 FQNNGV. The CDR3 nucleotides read TGTGCCAGCAGCTCTACGACGGACAGAGCTAATTCACCCCTCCACTTT. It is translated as CASSSTTDRANSPLHF.

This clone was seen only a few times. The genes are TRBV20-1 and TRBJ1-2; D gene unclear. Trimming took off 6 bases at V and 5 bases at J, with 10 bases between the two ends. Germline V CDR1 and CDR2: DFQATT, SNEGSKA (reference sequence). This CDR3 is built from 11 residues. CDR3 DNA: TGCAGTGCCAAGAGAGCTTATGGCTACACCTTC. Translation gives CSAKRAYGYTF.

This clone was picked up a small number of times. Here the CDR3 DNA reads TGTGCCAGCAGCCAAGATATCCTATACACAGATACGCAGTATTTT. Translation: CASSQDILYTDTQYF. The J gene is TRBJ2-3, the V gene TRBV3-1 (or the pseudogene TRBV3-2); D not certain. The CDR3 extends over 15 amino acids. The V gene's germline CDR1 is LGHDT and CDR2 YNNKEL (reference sequence). Trimming pared 0 bases from V and 2 bases from J, leaving 9 bases between.

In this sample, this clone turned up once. The CDR3 bases are TGTGCCAGCGGCCCGGTGATGGGGCGGGGAAAAGAGACCCAGTACTTC. It translates to CASGPVMGRGKETQYF. This rearrangement joins TRBV7-9 to TRBJ2-5; D may be TRBD2 (6 bases). The CDR3 length is 16 residues. With 8 bases removed from V and 3 bases from J, the gap between germline ends came to 22 bases. From germline, CDR1 is SEHNR and CDR2 FQNEAQ (reference sequence). Full variable domain (outside the CDR3, taken from reference TRBV7-9 and TRBJ2-5): DTGVSQNPRHKITKRGQNVTFRCDPISEHNRLYWYRQTLGQGPEFLTYFQNEAQLEKSRLLSDRFSAERPKGSFSTLEIQRTEQGDSAMYLCASGPVMGRGKETQYFGPGTRLLVL.

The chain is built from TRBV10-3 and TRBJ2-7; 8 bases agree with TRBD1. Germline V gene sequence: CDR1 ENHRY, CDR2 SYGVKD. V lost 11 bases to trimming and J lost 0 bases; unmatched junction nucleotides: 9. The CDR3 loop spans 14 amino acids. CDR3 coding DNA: TGTGCCGCAGGGGGCGGGCAGGTCTCCTACGAGCAGTACTTC. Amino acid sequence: CAAGGGQVSYEQYF.

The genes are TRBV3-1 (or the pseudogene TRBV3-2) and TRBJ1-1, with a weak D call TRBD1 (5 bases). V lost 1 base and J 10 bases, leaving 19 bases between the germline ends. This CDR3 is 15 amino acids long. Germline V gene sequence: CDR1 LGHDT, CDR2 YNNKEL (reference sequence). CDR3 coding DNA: TGTGCCAGCAGCCAAGGGGGTGCGGGAGGGGTTGGAGCTTTCTTT. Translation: CASSQGGAGGVGAFF.

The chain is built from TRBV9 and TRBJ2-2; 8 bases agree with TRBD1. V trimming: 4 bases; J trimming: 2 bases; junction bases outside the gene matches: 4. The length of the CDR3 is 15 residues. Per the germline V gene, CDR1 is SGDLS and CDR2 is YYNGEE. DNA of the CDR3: TGTGCCAGCAGCCCACAGGGGGGCAACACCGGGGAGCTGTTTTTT. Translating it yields CASSPQGGNTGELFF. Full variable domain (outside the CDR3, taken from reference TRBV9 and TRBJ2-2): DSGVTQTPKHLITATGQRVTLRCSPRSGDLSVYWYQQSLDQGLQFLIQYYNGEERAKGNILERFSAQQFPDLHSELNLSSLELGDSALYFCASSPQGGNTGELFFGEGSRLTVL.

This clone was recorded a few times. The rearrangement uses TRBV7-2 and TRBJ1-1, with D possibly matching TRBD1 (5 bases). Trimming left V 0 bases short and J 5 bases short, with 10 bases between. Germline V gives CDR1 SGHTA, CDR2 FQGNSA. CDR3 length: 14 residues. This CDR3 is CASSLARGETEAFF. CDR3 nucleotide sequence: TGTGCCAGCAGCTTAGCGAGGGGAGAGACTGAAGCTTTCTTT.

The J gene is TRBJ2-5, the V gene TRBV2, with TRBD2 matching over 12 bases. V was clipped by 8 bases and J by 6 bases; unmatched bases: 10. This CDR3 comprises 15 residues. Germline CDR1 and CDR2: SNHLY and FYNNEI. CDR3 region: CASRKASGREKTQYF. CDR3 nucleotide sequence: TGTGCCAGCCGTAAGGCTAGCGGGAGGGAGAAGACCCAGTACTTC.

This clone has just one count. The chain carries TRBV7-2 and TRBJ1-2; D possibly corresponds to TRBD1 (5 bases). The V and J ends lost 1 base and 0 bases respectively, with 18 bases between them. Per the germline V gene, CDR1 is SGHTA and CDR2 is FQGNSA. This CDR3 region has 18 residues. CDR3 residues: CASSLGPGRQGSNYGYTF. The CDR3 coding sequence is TGTGCCAGCAGCTTAGGGCCGGGTAGGCAGGGCTCTAACTATGGCTACACCTTC. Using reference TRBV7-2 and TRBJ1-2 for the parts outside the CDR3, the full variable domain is GAGVSQSPSNKVTEKGKDVELRCDPISGHTALYWYRQSLGQGLEFLIYFQGNSAPDKSGLPSDRFSAERTGGSVSTLTIQRTQQEDSAVYLCASSLGPGRQGSNYGYTFGSGTRLTVV.

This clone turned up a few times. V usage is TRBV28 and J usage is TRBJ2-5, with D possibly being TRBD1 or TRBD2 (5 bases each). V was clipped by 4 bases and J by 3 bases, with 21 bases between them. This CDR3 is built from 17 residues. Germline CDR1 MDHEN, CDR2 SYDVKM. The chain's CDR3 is CASSSSPGSLGEETQYF. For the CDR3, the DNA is TGTGCCAGCAGTTCCTCGCCAGGCAGCCTGGGGGAAGAGACCCAGTACTTC.

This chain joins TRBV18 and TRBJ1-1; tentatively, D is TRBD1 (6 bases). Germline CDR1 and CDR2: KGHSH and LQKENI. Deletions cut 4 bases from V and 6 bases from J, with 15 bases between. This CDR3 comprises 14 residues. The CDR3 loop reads CASSRRSGVPEAFF. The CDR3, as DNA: TGTGCCAGCTCACGGCGATCAGGGGTTCCTGAAGCTTTCTTT.

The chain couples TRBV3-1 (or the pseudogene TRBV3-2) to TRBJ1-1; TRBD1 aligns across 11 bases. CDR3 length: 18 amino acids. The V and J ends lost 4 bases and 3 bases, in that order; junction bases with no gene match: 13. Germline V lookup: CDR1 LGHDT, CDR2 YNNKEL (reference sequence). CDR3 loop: CASSRRGQGALSYTEAFF. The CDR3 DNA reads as TGTGCCAGCAGCCGCCGAGGACAGGGGGCGCTTAGTTACACTGAAGCTTTCTTT.

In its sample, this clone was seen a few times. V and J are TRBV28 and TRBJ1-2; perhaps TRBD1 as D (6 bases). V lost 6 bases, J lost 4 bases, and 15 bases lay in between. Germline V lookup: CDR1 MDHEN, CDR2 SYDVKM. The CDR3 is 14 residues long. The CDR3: CASRIAGQLYGYTF. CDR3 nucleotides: TGTGCCAGCAGAATTGCAGGACAGCTCTATGGCTACACCTTC.

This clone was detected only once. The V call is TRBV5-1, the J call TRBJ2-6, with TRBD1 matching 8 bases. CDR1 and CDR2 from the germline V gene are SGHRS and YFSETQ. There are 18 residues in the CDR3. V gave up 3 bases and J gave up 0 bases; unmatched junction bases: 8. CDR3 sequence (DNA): TGCGCCAGCAGCTCCGGGACAGGCGCGCTCTCTGGGGCCAACGTCCTGACTTTC. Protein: CASSSGTGALSGANVLTF.

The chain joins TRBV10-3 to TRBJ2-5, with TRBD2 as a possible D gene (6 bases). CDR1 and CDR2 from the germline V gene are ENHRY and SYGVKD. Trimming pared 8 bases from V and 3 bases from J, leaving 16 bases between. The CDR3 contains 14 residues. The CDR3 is CAIRRGVEKETQYF. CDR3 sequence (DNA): TGTGCCATCCGGAGGGGCGTTGAAAAAGAGACCCAGTACTTC.

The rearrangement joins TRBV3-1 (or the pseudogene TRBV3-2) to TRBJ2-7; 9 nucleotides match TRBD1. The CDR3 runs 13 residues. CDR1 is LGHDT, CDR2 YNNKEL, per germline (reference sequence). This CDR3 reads CGGPGTGNYEQYF. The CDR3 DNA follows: TGTGGGGGCCCGGGGACAGGGAACTACGAGCAGTACTTC.

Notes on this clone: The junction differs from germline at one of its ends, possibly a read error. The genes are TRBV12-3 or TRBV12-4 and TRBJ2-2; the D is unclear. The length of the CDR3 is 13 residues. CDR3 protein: CASGLGPPGELFF. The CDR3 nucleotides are TGTGCCAGCGGTTTAGGTCCCCCCGGGGAGCTGTTTTTT.